In this sample, the clone carrying this TCR beta chain turned up once. These data come from a study of neoadjuvant nivolumab and ipilimumab in lung cancer. The CDR3 runs 14 residues. CDR1 and CDR2 (germline): MNHNY, SVGAGI (reference sequence). Trimming removed 5 bases from V and 1 base from J; junction bases left unmatched: 4. The repertoire was sequenced with immunoSEQ multiplex PCR; TCRdb's copy has only in-frame clones and lacks some. This sample has 10,000 to 15,000 clones, with nearly 97% found just once. The chain couples TRBV6-6 to TRBJ1-1; the match to TRBD1 covers 7 bases. Source: peripheral blood, taken after neoadjuvant nivolumab, alone or with ipilimumab, at or shortly before surgery. The TCR sequence derives from an adult with non-small cell lung cancer. CDR3 bases: TGTGCCAGCAGTGCAGGGGGTAAGAACACTGAAGCTTTCTTT. Amino acid sequence: CASSAGGKNTEAFF.